The table lists the clone carrying this T cell receptor beta chain with a few counts. Antigen: not known. The data were taken from a study of T cells in Graves' hyperthyroidism and ophthalmopathy. Study observations and caveats: Most expanded thyroid clonotypes above 0.001 also appeared in blood. Model predictions of ophthalmopathy came a median about six months before onset.

This CDR3 has 11 residues. CDR1 and CDR2 from the germline V gene are MGHRA and YSYEKL. V lost 8 bases and J 3 bases, leaving 7 bases between the germline ends. Fresh peripheral blood, around 9.3 ml of it, supplied the PBMCs. The CDR3 regions of TCR beta were amplified from RNA transcripts. The primer set for the first-round RT-PCR of the TCR CDR3 was HTBI. TCRdb reprocessed the multiplex PCR reads with MiXCR, giving one entry per CDR3 protein. The repertoire holds 300,000 to 450,000 distinct CDR3 sequences, with approximately 14% as singletons. Sequences were obtained from blood. The TCR originated in a woman aged 25 to 39 with Graves' ophthalmopathy. This sequence joins TRBV4-1 and TRBJ1-1; D is uncertain. CDR3 sequence (DNA): TGCGCCAGCTACGGCGACACTGAAGCTTTCTTT. Amino acids: CASYGDTEAFF.